A selection of T cell receptor beta chains follows, all from one sample in a study of beta chain features in type 1 diabetes. Libraries were prepared by immunoSEQ multiplex PCR; TCRdb keeps only in-frame clonotypes and omits some of them. The sample lists over 200,000 clones; about a tenth were seen once. Sequenced material: naive CD4+ T cells from blood. The receptors were gathered from a man aged 25-40 years with type 1 diabetes. CDR3s include the opening cysteine and the closing phenylalanine or tryptophan. The order of the fields is V gene, clone size, D gene, J gene, CDR3 protein, CDR3 DNA. The D gene is left open where the match is weak. Size is omitted from some rows. Given values are once, few, many or a class for expanded clones.

V: TRBV4-1
size: .
D: TRBD2
J: TRBJ2-5
CDR3: CASSRGGQETQYF
DNA: TGCGCCAGCAGCCGGGGGGGACAAGAGACCCAGTACTTC

V: TRBV11-3
size: .
D: TRBD2
J: TRBJ2-1
CDR3: CASSYLAAGTYNEQFF
DNA: TGTGCCAGCAGTTACCTGGCAGCGGGGACCTACAATGAGCAGTTCTTC

V: TRBV7-9
size: .
D: TRBD1
J: TRBJ1-1
CDR3: CASSSGQPGDTEAFF
DNA: TGTGCCAGCAGCTCGGGACAGCCCGGGGACACTGAAGCTTTCTTT

V: TRBV19
size: few
D: .
J: TRBJ2-5
CDR3: CASGYQETQYF
DNA: TGTGCCAGCGGGTACCAAGAGACCCAGTACTTC

V: TRBV30
size: few
D: .
J: TRBJ1-1
CDR3: CAWTRGPPGSEAFF
DNA: TGTGCCTGGACACGAGGGCCCCCTGGTTCTGAAGCTTTCTTT

V: TRBV2
size: few
D: .
J: TRBJ1-3
CDR3: CASSERSSGNTIYF
DNA: TGTGCCAGCAGTGAACGGAGCTCTGGAAACACCATATATTTT

V: TRBV18
size: .
D: .
J: TRBJ2-3
CDR3: CASSPSGGTDTQYF
DNA: TGTGCCAGCTCCCCCTCAGGGGGCACAGATACGCAGTATTTT

V: TRBV19
size: few
D: .
J: TRBJ2-6
CDR3: CASKGSGANVLTF
DNA: TGTGCCAGTAAGGGGTCTGGGGCCAACGTCCTGACTTTC

V: TRBV9
size: few
D: .
J: TRBJ2-5
CDR3: CASSGREAKETQYF
DNA: TGTGCCAGCAGCGGCAGGGAAGCAAAAGAGACCCAGTACTTC

V: TRBV20-1
size: .
D: .
J: TRBJ1-6
CDR3: CSAGRNSPLHF
DNA: TGCAGTGCTGGGAGGAATTCACCCCTCCACTTT

V: TRBV7-2
size: few
D: .
J: TRBJ2-5
CDR3: CASSSGLSRETQYF
DNA: TGTGCCAGCAGCTCTGGACTATCCAGGGAGACCCAGTACTTC

V: TRBV15
size: few
D: TRBD1
J: TRBJ1-2
CDR3: CATSRDLQGQASDGYTF
DNA: TGTGCCACCAGCAGAGACCTTCAGGGACAGGCAAGCGATGGCTACACCTTC

V: TRBV6-6
size: few
D: .
J: TRBJ1-2
CDR3: CASSFPGGEDYGYTF
DNA: TGTGCCAGCAGTTTCCCCGGGGGGGAAGACTATGGCTACACCTTC

V: TRBV7-9
size: .
D: TRBD1
J: TRBJ1-1
CDR3: CASSSQGGGTEAFF
DNA: TGTGCCAGCAGCTCTCAGGGGGGCGGAACTGAAGCTTTCTTT

V: TRBV29-1
size: .
D: TRBD1
J: TRBJ1-5
CDR3: CSVRQGVGQPQHF
DNA: TGCAGCGTTCGGCAGGGGGTAGGTCAGCCCCAGCATTTT

V: TRBV7-2
size: .
D: TRBD2
J: TRBJ2-2
CDR3: CASSSRLAGAIGGELFF
DNA: TGTGCCAGCAGCTCTCGACTAGCGGGGGCCATTGGCGGGGAGCTGTTTTTT

V: TRBV15
size: .
D: TRBD2
J: TRBJ2-7
CDR3: CATSRVLAGDGYEQYF
DNA: TGTGCCACCAGCAGAGTCCTAGCGGGGGACGGCTACGAGCAGTACTTC

V: TRBV28
size: .
D: TRBD2
J: TRBJ2-7
CDR3: CASSLYSGGSYEQYF
DNA: TGTGCCAGCAGTTTATATAGCGGGGGGTCCTACGAGCAGTACTTC

V: TRBV25-1
size: few
D: .
J: TRBJ1-4
CDR3: CASSAATGEEKLFF
DNA: TGTGCCAGCAGTGCTGCTACGGGGGAGGAAAAACTGTTTTTT

V: TRBV14
size: few
D: TRBD1
J: TRBJ1-2
CDR3: CGRNGTGDYGYTF
DNA: TGCGGCAGAAACGGGACAGGGGACTATGGCTACACCTTC

V: TRBV7-2
size: few
D: TRBD2
J: TRBJ2-2
CDR3: CASSAFSGTTLAGELFF
DNA: TGTGCCAGCAGCGCGTTCTCCGGGACTACTCTAGCCGGGGAGCTGTTTTTT

V: TRBV7-3
size: few
D: TRBD1
J: TRBJ2-1
CDR3: CASSARFGGTGGKNEQFF
DNA: TGTGCCAGCAGCGCCCGATTTGGCGGGACAGGGGGTAAAAATGAGCAGTTCTTC

V: TRBV27
size: .
D: TRBD2
J: TRBJ2-4
CDR3: CASSSGLAGGSKNIQYF
DNA: TGTGCCAGCAGTTCCGGGCTAGCGGGGGGATCGAAAAACATTCAGTACTTC

V: TRBV4-1
size: few
D: .
J: TRBJ1-2
CDR3: CASGNYGYTF
DNA: TGCGCCAGCGGCAACTATGGCTACACCTTC

V: TRBV9
size: few
D: TRBD2
J: TRBJ2-3
CDR3: CASSVRTSGTDTQYF
DNA: TGTGCCAGCAGCGTAAGGACTAGCGGGACAGATACGCAGTATTTT

V: TRBV11-1
size: .
D: TRBD2
J: TRBJ2-3
CDR3: CASSLPSGGGAADTQYF
DNA: TGTGCCAGCAGCTTACCCTCGGGCGGGGGGGCCGCGGATACGCAGTATTTT

V: TRBV18
size: few
D: .
J: TRBJ2-7
CDR3: CASSPGGGAPEQYF
DNA: TGTGCCAGCTCACCAGGAGGGGGGGCCCCCGAGCAGTACTTC

V: TRBV18
size: .
D: TRBD2
J: TRBJ2-5
CDR3: CASSRRGGETQYF
DNA: TGTGCCAGCTCACGACGGGGGGGAGAGACCCAGTACTTC

V: TRBV11-2
size: few
D: TRBD2
J: TRBJ2-7
CDR3: CASSSGGGNYEQYF
DNA: TGTGCCAGCAGTTCGGGGGGGGGCAACTACGAGCAGTACTTC

V: TRBV7-9
size: few
D: TRBD2
J: TRBJ2-3
CDR3: CASSRWGLAGTDTQYF
DNA: TGTGCCAGCAGCAGATGGGGACTAGCGGGCACAGATACGCAGTATTTT

V: TRBV19
size: .
D: TRBD1
J: TRBJ1-5
CDR3: CASSPMDRGDGNQPQHF
DNA: TGTGCCAGTAGTCCGATGGACAGGGGCGATGGCAATCAGCCCCAGCATTTT

V: TRBV2
size: .
D: .
J: TRBJ1-1
CDR3: CASSEDFTEAFF
DNA: TGTGCCAGCAGTGAAGACTTCACTGAAGCTTTCTTT

V: TRBV7-2
size: .
D: .
J: TRBJ2-1
CDR3: CASSLGLAVVYNEQFF
DNA: TGTGCCAGCAGCTTAGGGCTAGCTGTAGTCTACAATGAGCAGTTCTTC

V: TRBV7-9
size: few
D: TRBD1
J: TRBJ1-1
CDR3: CASSIWTGEDTEAFF
DNA: TGTGCCAGCAGCATCTGGACAGGGGAGGACACTGAAGCTTTCTTT

V: TRBV14
size: .
D: TRBD2
J: TRBJ2-5
CDR3: CASSQVSGGKTQYF
DNA: TGTGCCAGCAGCCAAGTTAGCGGGGGGAAGACCCAGTACTTC

V: TRBV5-4
size: few
D: TRBD1
J: TRBJ2-2
CDR3: CASSLADRGDAGELFF
DNA: TGTGCCAGCAGCTTGGCGGACAGGGGAGATGCCGGGGAGCTGTTTTTT

V: TRBV2
size: .
D: .
J: TRBJ2-7
CDR3: CASSDGPHEQYF
DNA: TGTGCCAGCAGTGACGGTCCCCACGAGCAGTACTTC

V: TRBV5-1
size: .
D: .
J: TRBJ1-1
CDR3: CASSIGDKGAEAFF
DNA: TGCGCCAGCAGCATAGGGGACAAGGGTGCTGAAGCTTTCTTT

V: TRBV6-6
size: .
D: .
J: TRBJ2-5
CDR3: CASSVSWGVQETQYF
DNA: TGTGCCAGCAGTGTATCCTGGGGCGTCCAAGAGACCCAGTACTTC

V: TRBV4-2
size: few
D: TRBD2
J: TRBJ2-4
CDR3: CASSQDPHLAGGPNIQYF
DNA: TGTGCCAGCAGCCAAGATCCTCATCTAGCGGGGGGGCCGAACATTCAGTACTTC

V: TRBV23-1
size: few
D: TRBD1
J: TRBJ2-7
CDR3: CASSHIRDRRASQYF
DNA: TGCGCCAGCAGTCACATCCGGGACAGGAGAGCCTCGCAGTACTTC

V: TRBV7-9
size: few
D: .
J: TRBJ1-5
CDR3: CASGGLNSNQPQHF
DNA: TGTGCCAGCGGAGGGCTCAATAGCAATCAGCCCCAGCATTTT

V: TRBV5-1
size: few
D: TRBD1
J: TRBJ2-1
CDR3: CASMLGTGDNEQFF
DNA: TGCGCCAGCATGCTTGGGACAGGGGACAATGAGCAGTTCTTC

V: TRBV10-3
size: few
D: .
J: TRBJ2-3
CDR3: CAIRVGDTQYF
DNA: TGTGCCATCAGAGTCGGAGATACGCAGTATTTT

V: TRBV11-2
size: once
D: .
J: TRBJ2-1
CDR3: CASSSASNEQFF
DNA: TGTGCCAGCAGCTCTGCTAGCAATGAGCAGTTCTTC

V: TRBV5-4
size: few
D: TRBD1
J: TRBJ2-2
CDR3: CASSLDLGTGRTGELFF
DNA: TGTGCCAGCAGCTTAGACCTCGGGACAGGGAGGACCGGGGAGCTGTTTTTT

V: TRBV4-3
size: .
D: .
J: TRBJ1-2
CDR3: CASSQETNSYGYTF
DNA: TGCGCCAGCAGCCAAGAAACGAACTCCTATGGCTACACCTTC

V: TRBV7-2
size: few
D: .
J: TRBJ2-5
CDR3: CASSLLRGHTQYF
DNA: TGTGCCAGCAGCTTATTGCGGGGCCATACCCAGTACTTC

V: TRBV30
size: .
D: .
J: TRBJ2-7
CDR3: CAWSPGPGEQYF
DNA: TGTGCCTGGAGTCCGGGTCCGGGCGAGCAGTACTTC

V: TRBV9
size: .
D: TRBD2
J: TRBJ2-5
CDR3: CASSASGTSEETQYF
DNA: TGTGCCAGCAGCGCGTCCGGGACTAGCGAGGAGACCCAGTACTTC

V: TRBV7-3
size: few
D: .
J: TRBJ2-2
CDR3: CASSPSGVTGELFF
DNA: TGTGCCAGCAGCCCCTCAGGGGTCACCGGGGAGCTGTTTTTT

V: TRBV7-8
size: .
D: TRBD2
J: TRBJ2-7
CDR3: CASSFQAGVLEQYF
DNA: TGTGCCAGCAGCTTTCAAGCGGGGGTCCTGGAGCAGTACTTC

V: TRBV18
size: .
D: .
J: TRBJ2-1
CDR3: CASSPRSGLSSYNEQFF
DNA: TGTGCCAGCTCACCGAGGTCAGGGCTTAGCTCCTACAATGAGCAGTTCTTC